This TCR beta chain originates from a study of blood T cell repertoires in COVID-19. TCRdb keeps only in-frame clones here, not all; method: immunoSEQ multiplex PCR. The repertoire holds 50,000 or so clones, with around 86% as singletons. The CDR3 sequence is 16 residues long. CDR1 is MGHDK, CDR2 SYGVNS, per germline. V shed 1 base and J 3 bases; nucleotides not matched to a gene: 6. This TCR derives from a man between 50 and 59 years old with active COVID-19. Sequencing used peripheral blood. The chain couples TRBV25-1 to TRBJ1-2, with TRBD1 identical over 9 bases. This CDR3 is CASSEWGTGRDYGYTF. CDR3 DNA sequence: TGTGCCAGCAGTGAATGGGGGACAGGGCGAGACTATGGCTACACCTTC.